This T cell receptor beta chain was sequenced in a study of Ad26.COV2.S vaccination and SARS-CoV-2 variants. Looking at the study overall: Trial arm assignment for the donor was COV1001 Ad26.COV2.S.

Turning to this clone: Its specificity is unknown.

Germline V gene data show CDR1 as LGHNA and CDR2 as YSLEER. The CDR3 loop spans 17 amino acids. Trimming cost V 1 base and J 7 bases; bases outside gene matches: 10. Study-level points and caveats: Among vaccine recipients, spike-specific TCR breadth exceeded that of placebo recipients. Similar non-spike TCR breadth was observed in recipients of vaccine and of placebo. Using TCR breadth and depth analyses may have led to underestimated total T cell responses.

The table came from immunoSEQ multiplex PCR; TCRdb's copy has only in-frame clones and leaves some out. This repertoire shows 350,000 to 500,000 clones, approximately 90% found once; its top ten account for approximately 12%. Treatment given: over 15 received Ad26.COV2.S at low or high dose, single or two shots; about 5 received placebo; per-sample allocation not given. On day 63 after the first injection, vaccine and placebo recipients gave samples. Sequences were derived from peripheral blood, sampled in a trial of Ad26.COV2.S vaccine versus placebo. V usage is TRBV4-3 and J usage is TRBJ2-1, with 10 bases aligning to TRBD2. The clonotype was recovered from a person between 18 and 59 years old who received the Ad26.COV2.S COVID-19 vaccine or a placebo. CDR3 sequence: CASSQALAGLTGNEQFF. CDR3 coding DNA: TGCGCCAGCAGCCAAGCACTAGCGGGACTGACGGGGAATGAGCAGTTCTTC.